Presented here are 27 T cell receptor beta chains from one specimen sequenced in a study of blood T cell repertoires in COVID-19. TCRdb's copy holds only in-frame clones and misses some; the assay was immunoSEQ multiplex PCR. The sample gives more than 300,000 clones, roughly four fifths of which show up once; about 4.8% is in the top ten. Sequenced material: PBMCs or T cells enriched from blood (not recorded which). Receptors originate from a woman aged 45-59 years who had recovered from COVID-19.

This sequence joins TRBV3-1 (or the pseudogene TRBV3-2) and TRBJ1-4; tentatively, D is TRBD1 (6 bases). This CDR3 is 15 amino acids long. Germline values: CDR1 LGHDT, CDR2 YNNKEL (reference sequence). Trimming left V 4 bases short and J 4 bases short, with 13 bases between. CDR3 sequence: CASSLETGFNEKLFF. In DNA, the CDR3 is TGTGCCAGCAGCCTGGAGACAGGCTTTAATGAAAAACTGTTTTTT.

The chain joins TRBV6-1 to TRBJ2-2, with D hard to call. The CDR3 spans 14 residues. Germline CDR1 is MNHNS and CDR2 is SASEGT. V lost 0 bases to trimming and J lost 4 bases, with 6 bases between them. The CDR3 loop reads CASSEAGVTGELFF. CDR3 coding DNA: TGTGCCAGCAGTGAAGCCGGAGTCACCGGGGAGCTGTTTTTT.

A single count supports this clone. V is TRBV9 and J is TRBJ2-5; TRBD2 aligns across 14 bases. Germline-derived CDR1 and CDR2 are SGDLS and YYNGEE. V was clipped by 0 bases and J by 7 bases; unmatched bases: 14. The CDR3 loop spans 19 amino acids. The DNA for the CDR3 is TGTGCCAGCAGCGTAGGGACTAGCGGGAGGACCCTACCGGTGGGGACCCAGTACTTC. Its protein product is CASSVGTSGRTLPVGTQYF.

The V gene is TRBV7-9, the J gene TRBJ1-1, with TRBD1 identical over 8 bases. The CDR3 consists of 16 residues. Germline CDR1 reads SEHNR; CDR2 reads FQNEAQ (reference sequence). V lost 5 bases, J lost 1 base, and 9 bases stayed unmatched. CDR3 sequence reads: CASSLRQGQGNTEAFF. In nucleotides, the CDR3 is TGTGCCAGCAGCCTCCGTCAAGGACAGGGGAACACTGAAGCTTTCTTT.

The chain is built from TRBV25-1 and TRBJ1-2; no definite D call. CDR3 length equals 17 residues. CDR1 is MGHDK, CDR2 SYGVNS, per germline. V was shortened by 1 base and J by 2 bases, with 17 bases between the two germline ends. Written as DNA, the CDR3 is TGTGCCAGCAGTGAATCCGGCCCCGCGGCCCTAAACTATGGCTACACCTTC. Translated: CASSESGPAALNYGYTF.

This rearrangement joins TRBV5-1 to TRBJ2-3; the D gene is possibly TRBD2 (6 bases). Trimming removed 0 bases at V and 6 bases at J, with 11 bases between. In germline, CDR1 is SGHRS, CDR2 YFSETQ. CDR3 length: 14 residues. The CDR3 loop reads CASSLGTNMDTQYF. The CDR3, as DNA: TGCGCCAGCAGCTTGGGGACTAACATGGATACGCAGTATTTT. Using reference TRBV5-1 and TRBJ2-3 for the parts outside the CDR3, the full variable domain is KAGVTQTPRYLIKTRGQQVTLSCSPISGHRSVSWYQQTPGQGLQFLFEYFSETQRNKGNFPGRFSGRQFSNSRSEMNVSTLELGDSALYLCASSLGTNMDTQYFGPGTRLTVL.

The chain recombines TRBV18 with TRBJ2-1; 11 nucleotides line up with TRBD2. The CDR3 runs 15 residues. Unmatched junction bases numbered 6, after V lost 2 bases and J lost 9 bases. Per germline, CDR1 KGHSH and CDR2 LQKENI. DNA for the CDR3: TGTGCCAGCTCACCAACTAGCGGGAGTACCGGTGAGCAGTTCTTC. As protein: CASSPTSGSTGEQFF.

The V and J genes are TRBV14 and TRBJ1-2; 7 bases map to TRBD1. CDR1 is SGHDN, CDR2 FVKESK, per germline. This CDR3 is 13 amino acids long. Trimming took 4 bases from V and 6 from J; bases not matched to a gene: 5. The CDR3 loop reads CASSLSTGNGYTF. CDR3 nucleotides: TGTGCCAGCAGCCTATCGACAGGGAATGGCTACACCTTC.

CDR3 bases: TGTGCCAGCAGCGGGCGGCAGCCTAACACTGAAGCTTTCTTT. Its translation: CASSGRQPNTEAFF. V gene TRBV9 combines with J gene TRBJ1-1, with D uncertain. Per the germline V gene, CDR1 is SGDLS and CDR2 is YYNGEE. With 3 bases removed from V and 2 bases from J, the gap between germline ends came to 11 bases. The CDR3 sequence is 14 residues long. Full variable domain (rest looked up from reference TRBV9 and TRBJ1-1): DSGVTQTPKHLITATGQRVTLRCSPRSGDLSVYWYQQSLDQGLQFLIQYYNGEERAKGNILERFSAQQFPDLHSELNLSSLELGDSALYFCASSGRQPNTEAFFGQGTRLTVV.

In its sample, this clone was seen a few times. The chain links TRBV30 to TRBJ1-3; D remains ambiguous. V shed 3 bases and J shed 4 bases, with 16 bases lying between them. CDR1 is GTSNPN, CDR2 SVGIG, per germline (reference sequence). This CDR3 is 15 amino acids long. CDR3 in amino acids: CAWRATSGLGNTIYF. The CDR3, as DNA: TGTGCCTGGAGAGCTACTAGCGGACTCGGAAACACCATATATTTT.

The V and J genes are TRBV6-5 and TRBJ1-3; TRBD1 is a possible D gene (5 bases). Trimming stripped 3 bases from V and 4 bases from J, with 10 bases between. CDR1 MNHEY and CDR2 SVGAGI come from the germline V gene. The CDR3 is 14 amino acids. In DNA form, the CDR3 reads TGTGCCAGCAGTTATCAGGGTAGGGGAAACACCATATATTTT. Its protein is CASSYQGRGNTIYF.

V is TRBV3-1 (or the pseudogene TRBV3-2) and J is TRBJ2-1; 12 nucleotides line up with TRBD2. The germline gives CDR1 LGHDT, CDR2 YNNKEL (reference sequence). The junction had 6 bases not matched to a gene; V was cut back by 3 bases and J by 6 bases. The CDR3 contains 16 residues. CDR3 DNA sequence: TGTGCCAGCAGCCAGGGGGGGACTAGCGGGTTCAATGAGCAGTTCTTC. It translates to CASSQGGTSGFNEQFF.

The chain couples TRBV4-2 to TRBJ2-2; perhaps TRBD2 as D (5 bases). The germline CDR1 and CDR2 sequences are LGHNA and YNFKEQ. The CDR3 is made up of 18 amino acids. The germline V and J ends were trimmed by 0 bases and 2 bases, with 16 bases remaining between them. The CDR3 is CASSQDLIRESNTGELFF. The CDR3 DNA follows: TGTGCCAGCAGCCAAGATCTAATTCGGGAATCAAACACCGGGGAGCTGTTTTTT.

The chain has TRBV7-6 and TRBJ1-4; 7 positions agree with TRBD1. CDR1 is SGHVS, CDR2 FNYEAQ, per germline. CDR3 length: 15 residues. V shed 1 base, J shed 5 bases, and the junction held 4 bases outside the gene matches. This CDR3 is CASSLGFRGNEKLFF. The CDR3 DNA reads TGTGCCAGCAGCTTAGGGTTCAGGGGGAATGAAAAACTGTTTTTT.

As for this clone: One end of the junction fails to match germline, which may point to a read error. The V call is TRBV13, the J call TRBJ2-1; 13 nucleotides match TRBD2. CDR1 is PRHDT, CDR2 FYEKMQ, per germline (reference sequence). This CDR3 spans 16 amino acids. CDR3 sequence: CANSLFRLAGGNEQFF. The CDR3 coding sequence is TGTGCCAACAGCTTATTCCGACTAGCGGGAGGCAATGAGCAGTTCTTC.

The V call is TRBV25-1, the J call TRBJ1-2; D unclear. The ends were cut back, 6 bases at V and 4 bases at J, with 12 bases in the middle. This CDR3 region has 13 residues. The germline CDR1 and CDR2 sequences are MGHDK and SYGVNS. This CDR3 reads CASSPDKRYGYTF. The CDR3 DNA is TGTGCCAGCAGCCCAGACAAACGCTATGGCTACACCTTC.

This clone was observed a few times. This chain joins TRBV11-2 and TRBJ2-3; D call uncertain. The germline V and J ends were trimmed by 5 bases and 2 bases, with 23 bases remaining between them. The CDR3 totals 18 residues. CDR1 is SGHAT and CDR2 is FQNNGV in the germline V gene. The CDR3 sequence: CASSRPIGLNLLTDTQYF. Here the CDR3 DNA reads TGTGCCAGCAGCCGTCCTATCGGTCTAAACCTGCTCACAGATACGCAGTATTTT.

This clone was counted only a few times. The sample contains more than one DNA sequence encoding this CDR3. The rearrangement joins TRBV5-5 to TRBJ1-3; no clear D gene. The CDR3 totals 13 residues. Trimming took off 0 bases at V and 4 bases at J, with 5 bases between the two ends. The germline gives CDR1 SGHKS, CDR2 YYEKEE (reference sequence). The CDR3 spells CASSLAGGNTIYF. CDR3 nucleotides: TGTGCCAGCAGCTTGGCGGGGGGAAACACCATATATTTT.

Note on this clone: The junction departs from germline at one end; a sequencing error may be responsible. CDR3 nucleotide sequence: TGTGCCATCAGTGATCCGGGGTTCAAAGGGAGTTTT. Translating it yields CAISDPGFKGSF. The V call is TRBV10-3, the J call TRBJ1-6; no firm D call. The CDR3 is made up of 12 amino acids. Germline V gene data show CDR1 as ENHRY and CDR2 as SYGVKD.

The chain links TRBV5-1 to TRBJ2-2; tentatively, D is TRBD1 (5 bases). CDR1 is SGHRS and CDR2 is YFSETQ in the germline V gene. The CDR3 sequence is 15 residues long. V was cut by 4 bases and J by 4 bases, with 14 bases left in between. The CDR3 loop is CASSHLTVTTGELFF. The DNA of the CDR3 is TGCGCCAGCAGCCACTTGACAGTCACCACCGGGGAGCTGTTTTTT.

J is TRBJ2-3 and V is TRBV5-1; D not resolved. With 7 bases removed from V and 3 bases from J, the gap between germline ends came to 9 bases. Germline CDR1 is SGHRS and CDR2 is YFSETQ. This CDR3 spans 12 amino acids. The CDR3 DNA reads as TGCGCCAGCGCGCTGGAGACAGATACGCAGTATTTT. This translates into CASALETDTQYF.

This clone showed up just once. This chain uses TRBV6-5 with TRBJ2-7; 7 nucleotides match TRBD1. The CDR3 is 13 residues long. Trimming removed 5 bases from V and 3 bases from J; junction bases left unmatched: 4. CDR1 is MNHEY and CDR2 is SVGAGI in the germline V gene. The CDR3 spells CASSLRDSYEQYF. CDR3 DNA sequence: TGTGCCAGCAGTCTCCGGGACAGCTACGAGCAGTACTTC.

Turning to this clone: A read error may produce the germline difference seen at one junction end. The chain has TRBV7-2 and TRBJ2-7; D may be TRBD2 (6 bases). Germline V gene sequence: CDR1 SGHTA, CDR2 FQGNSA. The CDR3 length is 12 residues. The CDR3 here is CASSLGRDSREF. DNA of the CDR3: TGTGCCAGCAGCTTAGGCCGGGACTCTAGGGAGTTC.

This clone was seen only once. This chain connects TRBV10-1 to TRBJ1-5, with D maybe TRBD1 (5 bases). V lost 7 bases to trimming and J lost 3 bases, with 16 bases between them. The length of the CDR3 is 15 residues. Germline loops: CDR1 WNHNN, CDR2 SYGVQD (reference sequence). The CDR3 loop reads CASTPGRWHNQPQHF. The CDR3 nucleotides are TGCGCCAGCACCCCAGGGCGATGGCACAATCAGCCCCAGCATTTT.

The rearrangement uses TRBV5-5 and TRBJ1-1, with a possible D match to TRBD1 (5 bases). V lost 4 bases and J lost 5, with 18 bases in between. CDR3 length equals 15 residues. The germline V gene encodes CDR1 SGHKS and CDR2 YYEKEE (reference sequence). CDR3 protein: CASSLFSGTLTEAFF. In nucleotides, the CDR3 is TGTGCCAGCAGCCTATTCTCCGGGACTCTAACTGAAGCTTTCTTT.

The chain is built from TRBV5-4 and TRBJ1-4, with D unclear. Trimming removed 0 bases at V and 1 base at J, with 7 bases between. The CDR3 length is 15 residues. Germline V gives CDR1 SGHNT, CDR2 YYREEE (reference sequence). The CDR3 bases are TGTGCCAGCAGCTTGGGAGCAGGAACTAATGAAAAACTGTTTTTT. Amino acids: CASSLGAGTNEKLFF. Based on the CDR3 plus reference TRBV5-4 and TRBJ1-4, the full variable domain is ETGVTQSPTHLIKTRGQQVTLRCSSQSGHNTVSWYQQALGQGPQFIFQYYREEENGRGNFPPRFSGLQFPNYSSELNVNALELDDSALYLCASSLGAGTNEKLFFGSGTQLSVL.

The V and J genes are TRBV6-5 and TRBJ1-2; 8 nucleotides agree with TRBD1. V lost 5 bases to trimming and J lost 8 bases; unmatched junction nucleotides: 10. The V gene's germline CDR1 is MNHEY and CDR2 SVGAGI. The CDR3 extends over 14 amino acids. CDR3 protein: CASSPRQGTRGYTF. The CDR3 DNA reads TGTGCCAGCAGTCCAAGACAGGGGACAAGGGGCTACACCTTC.